This T cell receptor (beta chain) was sequenced for a study of shared clonotypes between healthy human individuals (dated by TCRdb to 2020 to 2021). Describing the broader study: Three men and two women, aged 18 to 49 years, made up the cohort. For each donor, CD4 naive and CD4 memory were each given three plates, CD8 naive was given two plates, and CD8 memory was given one plate. The study deeply sequenced blood TCR repertoires of several healthy adults to estimate repertoire size and the extent of clonotype sharing between individuals. Libraries were prepared and TCR repertoires were sequenced by different laboratories using diverse techniques, in order to increase sequencing depth and limit assay-specific biases. Per donor, leukapheresis produced somewhere between about 0.85 and 9.5 billion PBMCs.

V drops 2 bases and J drops 5 bases, leaving 9 bases in between. Taken from the germline V gene (reference sequence), the CDR1 and CDR2 loops are LNHDA and SQIVND. The CDR3 contains 13 residues, cysteine and phenylalanine counted. The DNA shown is the 39-base CDR3, in frame from base 1. Using the deep immunoSEQ assay, TCR CDR3 regions were amplified from genomic DNA by multiplex PCR. Extracted genomic DNA from each cell subset was spread evenly across all wells of several immunoSEQ 96-well plates, with each plate serving as a replicate. For sorted subsets, each replicate PCR was loaded with roughly 0.2 ug genomic DNA, equivalent to roughly 30,000 T cell genomes. Purified libraries were measured with a Qubit 3.0 fluorometer, size-checked on a Bioanalyzer 2100, and measured again with the KAPA Library Quantification kit. A separate single-read 150-cycle Illumina NextSeq 550 flow cell was used to sequence each immunoSEQ 96-well plate. Under the source paper's analysis protocol: Because only junctional sequences without quality scores were contained in the immunoSEQ output, filtering matching that applied to full-length reads could not be performed. Sequences were annotated with PyIR, a Python wrapper for IgBLAST v1.9, using IMGT germline references to assign V/J genes and CDR3. Reads with weak V/J assignments (E-value above 1e-6), missing CDR3, stop codons, out-of-frame junctions, or ambiguous translated residues were removed. V3J clonotypes were defined as sequences sharing an identical inferred V gene, J gene, and CDR3 amino acid sequence. Percentage overlap between repertoires was computed as shared unique clonotypes divided by the size of the smaller repertoire. RTK rarefaction, the Chao1 estimator, and Recon v2.1 estimates of unobserved clonotypes were used to assess repertoire richness. Generation probabilities for all TCRbeta clonotypes obtained by the gDNA method from a few donors were computed using OLGA. The table was pulled from immuneACCESS by TCRdb, which kept in-frame rearrangements only. Such tables lose some clones; where checked, under half of the loss comes from unresolved V genes, and the rest has no known cause. From that table come the V and J calls and clone size; the DNA was used to work out D and trimming. This sample has approximately 2.5 million clones in its table, and over 85% of those were observed once. 0.36% of the sample goes to the ten largest clones.

General study outcomes and caveats: Because the study included a small number of donors, the genetic and exposure-history diversity represented was limited. Higher generation probabilities were observed for clonotypes shared by all four sorted-subset donors than for non-shared clonotypes. Pairwise subsampling indicated that sequencing depth was expected to affect the degree of clonotype sharing among donors. Even with the large sequencing depth, rarefaction of the sorted-subset datasets indicated that sequencing was incomplete. Around 5% of naive CD4, 3% to 4% of naive CD8, around 2.3% of memory CD4, and about 0.4% of memory CD8 clonotypes were shared across a few donors. Sampling was restricted to blood, and TCR repertoires in tissue are likely to differ from TCR repertoires in blood. Larger estimated clonotype richness was generally found for naive subsets than for memory subsets.

In regard to this clone: Its specific antigen is unknown. Base qualities are missing; no much larger clone stands one base away.

The donors were healthy, HIV-negative adults who had no recently reported acute infections or vaccinations. Only Caucasian adults living in Nashville, Tennessee, USA were represented among the donors. Magnetic negative selection was used to enrich CD4+ T cells, after which naive cells were positively selected on CD45RA and the negative fraction became the memory subset. Blood was collected by leukapheresis, and PBMCs were isolated by Ficoll-Histopaque density gradient centrifugation and then cryopreserved in liquid nitrogen vapor phase. Analytical flow cytometry was used to check the purity and quantity of each magnetically sorted T cell population. Genomic DNA was isolated from every sorted fraction and measured by UV absorbance on a Nanodrop 2000c.

The sample consisted of naive CD4+ T cells from PBMCs. What this sample's cell subset or site label stands for: CD45RA+ positively selected. The rearranged chain carries TRBV19 and TRBJ1-2; the D gene remains uncertain. The sequence was collected from a man younger than 35 in good health. Some clones in this sample may be carry-over from other donors' samples. The nucleotides are TGTGCCAGTAGTATAACAGCAGAGTATGGCTACACCTTC. Its translation is CASSITAEYGYTF.